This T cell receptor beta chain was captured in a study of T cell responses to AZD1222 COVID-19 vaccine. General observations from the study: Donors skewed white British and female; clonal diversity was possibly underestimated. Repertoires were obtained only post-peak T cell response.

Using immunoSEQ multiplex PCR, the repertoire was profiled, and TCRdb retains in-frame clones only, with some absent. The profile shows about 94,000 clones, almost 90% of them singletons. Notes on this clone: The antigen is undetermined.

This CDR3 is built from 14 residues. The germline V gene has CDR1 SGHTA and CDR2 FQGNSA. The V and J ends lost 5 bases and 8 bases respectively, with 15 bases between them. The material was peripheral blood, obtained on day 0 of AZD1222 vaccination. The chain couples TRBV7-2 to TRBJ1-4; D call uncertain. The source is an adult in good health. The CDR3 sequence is CASSPRSGSEKLFF. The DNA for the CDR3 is TGTGCCAGCAGCCCACGGTCGGGAAGCGAAAAACTGTTTTTT. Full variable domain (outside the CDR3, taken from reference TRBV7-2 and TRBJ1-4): GAGVSQSPSNKVTEKGKDVELRCDPISGHTALYWYRQSLGQGLEFLIYFQGNSAPDKSGLPSDRFSAERTGGSVSTLTIQRTQQEDSAVYLCASSPRSGSEKLFFGSGTQLSVL.